These T cell receptor beta chains were read from a single sample in a study of blood T cell repertoires in COVID-19. Here immunoSEQ multiplex PCR was the method, and the copy in TCRdb shows in-frame clones only, minus some. The repertoire consists of some 180,000 clones, with 75% to 80% occurring once and the leading ten covering 8.6%. The sequenced sample consisted of peripheral blood. These receptors originate from a woman aged 45-60 years with active or convalescent COVID-19. Each CDR3 is given with its conserved first and last residue. A D gene is named only where the DNA matches it firmly. For some rows the clone size is stated as once, few or many, or as a class when expanded; others skip it.

TRBV6-6,.,.,TRBJ1-5,CASSPPAGGRNSNQPQHF
TRBV7-3,.,.,TRBJ1-5,CASTWTDNQPQHF
TRBV19,.,.,TRBJ2-2,CASSILGQDNGELFF
TRBV15,few,TRBD2,TRBJ2-2,CATSRAGGNTGELFF
TRBV28,.,TRBD2,TRBJ2-7,CASSPSAAGGWDEQYF
TRBV7-2,.,.,TRBJ1-5,CASSSGIRGDQPQHF
TRBV7-2,.,TRBD2,TRBJ2-1,CASSSSLSGGAYEQFF
TRBV28,.,.,TRBJ1-1,CASSYAGAQNTEAFF
TRBV4-2,once,TRBD1,TRBJ2-7,CASSQEGQSPYEQYF
TRBV12-3/TRBV12-4,.,TRBD1,TRBJ1-1,CASSRTGVLEAFF
TRBV6-6,once,TRBD1,TRBJ2-1,CASSYSDRGWNEQFF
TRBV5-4,.,.,TRBJ1-2,CASSLANGGRRSSGYTF
TRBV5-1,.,.,TRBJ2-2,CASSRLEANTGELFF
TRBV9,few,TRBD1,TRBJ2-1,CASSPRLGTGGNEQFF
TRBV28,.,.,TRBJ2-7,CASSSGGNQYEQYF
TRBV19,.,TRBD1,TRBJ1-5,CASSATGNQPQHF
TRBV19,.,.,TRBJ1-6,CASRMTGPYNSPLHF
TRBV7-9,.,TRBD1,TRBJ1-2,CASSPGQAYGYTF
TRBV28,.,.,TRBJ1-2,CASSEDSSYGYTF
TRBV20-1,.,.,TRBJ2-5,CSAELETQYF
TRBV29-1,few,TRBD1,TRBJ2-7,CSVAPGQGPYEQYF
TRBV5-6,.,TRBD2,TRBJ2-1,CASSLGLAGSNNEQFF
TRBV7-2,few,TRBD1,TRBJ1-1,CASSFSGTGGTEAFF
TRBV11-2,.,.,TRBJ1-1,CASSLLGHTEAFF
TRBV7-9,.,.,TRBJ1-5,CASSQGTLETQPQHF
TRBV19,.,TRBD2,TRBJ2-3,CASSSRGGGGKDTQYF
TRBV4-3,.,.,TRBJ1-6,CASSQDPGYNSPLHF
TRBV5-5,.,.,TRBJ1-1,CASSLAQGGTEAFF